This TCR beta chain appears in the sequencing data of a study of CXCR3-negative and CXCR3-positive naive CD8 T cells. Overall study findings and caveats: No difference in surface CD5 was seen between naive subsets, and TCR strength was inferred from TRB CDR3 properties. Comparison of naive cells showed more hydrophobic TRB CDR3s in CXCR3-positive than in CXCR3-negative naive cells. Diversity in memory CD8+ cells fell much lower than the comparably high levels seen in both naive subsets.

This CDR3 comprises 16 residues. Germline lookup yields CDR1 LNHNV and CDR2 YYDKDF (reference sequence). About this clonotype itself: The antigen remains undetermined.

5' RACE with UMI labels generated the TRB cDNA libraries. Reprocessing the 5' RACE reads, TCRdb reports a single entry for every CDR3 protein and omits DNA. Its listing shows about 90,000 distinct CDR3 sequences. V is TRBV15 and J is TRBJ1-1; TCRdb's assignment of TRBD1 cannot be checked, as there is no DNA. This TCR derives from a human donor in good health. Some clones in this sample may be carry-over from other donors' samples. Source material: naive CXCR3+ CD8+ T cells from blood. This sample's subset: CD45RO-CCR7+CD27+CD95- naive CD8+ T cells expressing CXCR3 (TNR3+). CDR3 residues: CATSRVPGQGDTEAFF.